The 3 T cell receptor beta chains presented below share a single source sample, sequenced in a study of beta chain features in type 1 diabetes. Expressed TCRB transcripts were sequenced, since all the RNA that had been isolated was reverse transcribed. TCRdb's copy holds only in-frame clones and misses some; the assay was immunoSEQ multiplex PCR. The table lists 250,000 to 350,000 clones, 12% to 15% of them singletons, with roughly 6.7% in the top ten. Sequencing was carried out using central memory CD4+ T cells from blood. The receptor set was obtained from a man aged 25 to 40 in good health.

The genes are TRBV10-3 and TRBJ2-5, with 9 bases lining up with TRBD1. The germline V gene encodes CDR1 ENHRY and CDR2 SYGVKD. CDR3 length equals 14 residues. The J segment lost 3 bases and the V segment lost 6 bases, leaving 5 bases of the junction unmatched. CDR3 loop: CAIRGTGPEETQYF. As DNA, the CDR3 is TGTGCCATCAGGGGGACAGGGCCGGAAGAGACCCAGTACTTC.

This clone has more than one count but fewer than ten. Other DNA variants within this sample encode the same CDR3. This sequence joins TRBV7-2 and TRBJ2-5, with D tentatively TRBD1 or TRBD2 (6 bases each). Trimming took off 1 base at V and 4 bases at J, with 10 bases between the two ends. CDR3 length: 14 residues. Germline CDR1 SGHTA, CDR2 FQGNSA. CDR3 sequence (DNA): TGTGCCAGCAGCTTAGGGGGGGCTAGAGAGACCCAGTACTTC. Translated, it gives CASSLGGARETQYF.

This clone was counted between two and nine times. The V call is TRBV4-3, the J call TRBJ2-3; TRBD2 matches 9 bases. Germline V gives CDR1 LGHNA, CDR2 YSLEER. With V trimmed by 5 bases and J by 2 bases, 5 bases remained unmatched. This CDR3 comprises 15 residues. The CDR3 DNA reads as TGCGCCAGCAGCGAAAGACTAGCGGACACAGATACGCAGTATTTT. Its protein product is CASSERLADTDTQYF.